Listed below are T cell receptor beta chains from one sample, sequenced in a study of early T cells in non-severe SARS-CoV-2 infection. MiXCR, applied by TCRdb to the 5' RACE reads, yields one record per CDR3 protein. Of roughly 51,000 distinct CDR3 sequences listed, approximately 9.4% are singletons. Sequencing used whole blood. The receptors were sampled from an adult who was a healthcare worker with PCR-confirmed SARS-CoV-2 infection or an uninfected control (not recorded which). Each CDR3 is given with its conserved first and last residue. A D gene is named only where the DNA matches it firmly. Only part of the rows carry a size: once, few, many, or a class if the clone is expanded.

size	V	D	J	DNA	CDR3
few	TRBV12-3/TRBV12-4	TRBD1	TRBJ1-2	TGTGCCAGCAGGCCGGAGAGGGGGCGAGATGGCTACACCTTC	CASRPERGRDGYTF
many	TRBV6-2/TRBV6-3	TRBD1	TRBJ2-7	TGTGCCAGCAGTTACTATGCAGGGGGCGGCGAGCAGTACTTC	CASSYYAGGGEQYF
many	TRBV12-3/TRBV12-4	.	TRBJ2-7	TGTGCCAGCAGGGGGGAACATCGGCCCTACGAGCAGTACTTC	CASRGEHRPYEQYF
.	TRBV5-1	.	TRBJ2-5	TGCGTCAGCAGTCTATCGTTTGGGCAAGAGACCCAGTACTTC	CVSSLSFGQETQYF
.	TRBV9	.	TRBJ2-7	TGTGCCAGCAGCGTAGCTGGAGTAGCTCGGGGACCTTCCGAGCAGTACTTC	CASSVAGVARGPSEQYF
many	TRBV27	TRBD2	TRBJ2-1	TGTGCCAGCAGTTGGGGACTAGCGAAGTTCTTC	CASSWGLAKFF
.	TRBV12-5	.	TRBJ2-5	TGTGCTAGTGGTCCCCCAAGCACGGGGATTGAGACCCAGTACTTC	CASGPPSTGIETQYF
.	TRBV6-5	.	TRBJ2-7	TGTGCCAGCAGTTACTCGGAAGCCTACGAGCAGTACTTC	CASSYSEAYEQYF
.	TRBV6-1	TRBD1	TRBJ2-7	TGTGCCAGCAGTGACAGGGGGCGCCGGGAGCAGTACTTC	CASSDRGRREQYF
few	TRBV20-1	.	TRBJ1-1	TGCAGTGCCCGAGGGGCTTTCTTT	CSARGAFF
.	TRBV28	.	TRBJ2-7	TGTGCCAGCAGTTTGGACACAAACTACGAGCAGTACTTC	CASSLDTNYEQYF
many	TRBV11-2	.	TRBJ2-1	TGTGCCAGCAGCTTAGATGGGTGGGAGTCGGATGAGCAGTTCTTC	CASSLDGWESDEQFF
.	TRBV28	.	TRBJ1-1	TGTGCCAGCAGTGGTGCCCCGGGGGCGCTGAGAACTGAAGCTTTCTTT	CASSGAPGALRTEAFF
many	TRBV5-6	TRBD1	TRBJ1-2	TGTGCCAGCAGCCCCAACCTCTCGGAGACAGGGGACTATGGCTACACCTTC	CASSPNLSETGDYGYTF
.	TRBV27	.	TRBJ1-1	TGTGCCAGCAGTTTAAGTCAGGGGAACCTGAACACTGAAGCTTTCTTT	CASSLSQGNLNTEAFF
few	TRBV27	TRBD2	TRBJ2-5	TGTGCCAGCAGTTCCAGACTAGCCCGCCGAGGGACCCAGTACTTC	CASSSRLARRGTQYF
.	TRBV2	.	TRBJ2-7	TGTGCCAGCGCCGCCTACGAGCAGTACTTC	CASAAYEQYF